These 15 T cell receptor beta chains share one sample of origin, sequenced in a study of OX40 agonist ivuxolimab in advanced cancers. The table came from immunoSEQ multiplex PCR; TCRdb's copy has only in-frame clones and leaves some out. The sample lists roughly 51,000 clones, over 75% occurring once. Sequences were derived from CD4+ or CD8+ T cells sorted from blood, sampled in a trial of the OX40 agonist ivuxolimab. Receptors originate from an adult with an advanced solid tumor such as melanoma, head and neck, liver or kidney cancer.

J is TRBJ2-7 and V is TRBV5-1; 12 bases agree with TRBD2. Unmatched junction bases numbered 4, after V lost 0 bases and J lost 6 bases. Germline loops: CDR1 SGHRS, CDR2 YFSETQ. This CDR3 contains 15 residues. CDR3 loop: CASSLGTSGNSEQYF. For the CDR3, the DNA is TGCGCCAGCAGCTTGGGGACTAGCGGGAATAGCGAGCAGTACTTC. The variable domain in full, completed from reference TRBV5-1 and TRBJ2-7, reads KAGVTQTPRYLIKTRGQQVTLSCSPISGHRSVSWYQQTPGQGLQFLFEYFSETQRNKGNFPGRFSGRQFSNSRSEMNVSTLELGDSALYLCASSLGTSGNSEQYFGPGTRLTVT.

The V call is TRBV2, the J call TRBJ2-1, with D possibly matching TRBD2 (6 bases). Trimming took off 8 bases at V and 4 bases at J, with 12 bases between the two ends. The CDR3 runs 13 residues. The germline CDR1 and CDR2 sequences are SNHLY and FYNNEI. CDR3 bases: TGTGCCAGCCGGGAGCTTGAATACAATGAGCAGTTCTTC. Translating it yields CASRELEYNEQFF.

In nucleotides, the CDR3 is TGTGCCAGCAGTTCCAACCTAGGAACCTTCTACACCTTC. It specifies CASSSNLGTFYTF. V gene TRBV27 combines with J gene TRBJ1-2; no clear D gene. Trimming left V 4 bases short and J 10 bases short, with 16 bases between. The CDR3 totals 13 residues. Per the germline V gene, CDR1 is MNHEY and CDR2 is SMNVEV (reference sequence).

This clone has just a few counts. This chain connects TRBV15 to TRBJ1-5; no clear D gene. V lost 0 bases and J 3 bases, leaving 9 bases between the germline ends. CDR3 length: 15 amino acids. Per germline, CDR1 LNHNV and CDR2 YYDKDF (reference sequence). The CDR3 sequence is CATSRDLVPNQPQHF. The CDR3 nucleotides are TGTGCCACCAGCAGAGATTTGGTACCCAATCAGCCCCAGCATTTT.

A remark on this clone: Germline and junction disagree at one end, which may indicate a read error. V usage is TRBV6-5 and J usage is TRBJ2-6; 8 bases align to TRBD2. Germline V gives CDR1 MNHEY, CDR2 SVGAGI. The CDR3 totals 14 residues. CDR3: CASAGVSGANVLTF. The CDR3, as DNA: TGCGCCTCAGCGGGAGTTTCTGGGGCCAACGTCCTGACTTTC.

In its sample, this clone was seen once. The V and J genes are TRBV12-5 and TRBJ2-1; 7 bases are a match to TRBD1. The CDR3 covers 15 residues. Trimming at V came to 3 bases and at J to 6 bases, leaving 8 bases not matched to a gene. CDR1 is LGHNT, CDR2 FRNRAP, per germline. The CDR3 protein is CASGFLGGPSNEQFF. CDR3 in DNA: TGTGCTAGTGGTTTTCTAGGGGGCCCGTCCAATGAGCAGTTCTTC.

The chain is built from TRBV11-3 and TRBJ2-1, with TRBD2 matching over 8 bases. Germline V lookup: CDR1 SGHNT, CDR2 YENEEA. The CDR3 covers 16 residues. V gave up 6 bases and J gave up 4 bases; unmatched junction bases: 11. In nucleotides, the CDR3 is TGTGCCAGCAGGCCAACTCCTAGCGGGCGATACAATGAGCAGTTCTTC. It yields the protein CASRPTPSGRYNEQFF.

The chain uses TRBV7-9 and TRBJ2-5, with D tentatively TRBD1 (6 bases). V shed 0 bases and J shed 1 base, with 9 bases lying between them. The germline V gene encodes CDR1 SEHNR and CDR2 FQNEAQ (reference sequence). The CDR3 sequence is 15 residues long. CDR3 in amino acids: CASSLAQGSQETQYF. As DNA, the CDR3 is TGTGCCAGCAGCTTAGCACAGGGTAGCCAAGAGACCCAGTACTTC.

The chain is built from TRBV5-4 and TRBJ1-1; possibly TRBD1 for D (5 bases). Germline V gives CDR1 SGHNT, CDR2 YYREEE (reference sequence). There are 15 residues in the CDR3. The V and J ends lost 0 bases and 5 bases respectively, with 14 bases between them. The CDR3 spells CASSLGGGWITEAFF. The CDR3, as DNA: TGTGCCAGCAGCTTGGGGGGCGGGTGGATAACTGAAGCTTTCTTT.

This chain links TRBV27 with TRBJ2-7; the match to TRBD2 covers 8 bases. The CDR3 sequence is 13 residues long. V shed 3 bases, J shed 3 bases, and the junction held 1 base outside the gene matches. Germline values: CDR1 MNHEY, CDR2 SMNVEV (reference sequence). In nucleotides, the CDR3 is TGTGCCAGCAGTTTCACTAGCGGCTACGAGCAGTACTTC. Amino acid sequence: CASSFTSGYEQYF.

This CDR3 reads CASSYRGHGTDTQYF. CDR3 coding DNA: TGTGCCAGCAGTTACAGGGGGCACGGCACAGATACGCAGTATTTT. This sequence joins TRBV6-5 and TRBJ2-3; 7 bases match TRBD1. The CDR3 is made up of 15 amino acids. V lost 2 bases, J lost 1 base, and 3 bases stayed unmatched. Germline values: CDR1 MNHEY, CDR2 SVGAGI.

V usage is TRBV19 and J usage is TRBJ2-1; 8 positions agree with TRBD2. Germline V CDR1 and CDR2: LNHDA, SQIVND (reference sequence). The V and J ends lost 1 base and 3 bases, in that order; junction bases with no gene match: 2. This CDR3 region has 15 residues. The CDR3 is CASSIGLAFYNEQFF. The DNA for the CDR3 is TGTGCCAGTAGTATAGGACTAGCGTTCTACAATGAGCAGTTCTTC.

The V gene is TRBV5-1, the J gene TRBJ2-3; 7 nucleotides align to TRBD2. Germline-derived CDR1 and CDR2 are SGHRS and YFSETQ. V shed 2 bases and J 2 bases; nucleotides not matched to a gene: 5. CDR3 length equals 15 residues. DNA of the CDR3: TGCGCCAGCAGCTTATCGGGACTATACACAGATACGCAGTATTTT. Amino acid sequence: CASSLSGLYTDTQYF.

This chain links TRBV6-6 with TRBJ1-5; TRBD1 agrees at 7 bases. In germline, CDR1 is MNHNY, CDR2 SVGAGI (reference sequence). This CDR3 region has 14 residues. The trim removed 8 bases at V and 5 bases at J, leaving 9 bases unmatched. The CDR3 sequence: CASGPRGGDQPQHF. The CDR3, as DNA: TGTGCCAGCGGCCCCAGGGGGGGGGATCAGCCCCAGCATTTT.

The V and J genes are TRBV29-1 and TRBJ2-3, with 14 bases aligning to TRBD2. Trimming cost V 6 bases and J 1 base; bases outside gene matches: 12. CDR1 SQVTM and CDR2 ANQGSEA come from the germline V gene. The CDR3 loop spans 18 amino acids. CDR3 residues: CSVQGTSGRRGGTDTQYF. CDR3 DNA sequence: TGCAGCGTCCAGGGGACTAGCGGGAGAAGGGGCGGCACAGATACGCAGTATTTT.